The 28 T cell receptor beta chains given below trace back to one sample, sequenced in a study of metastatic and nonmetastatic thyroid tumors. Treatment of any kind had been given to no patient before thyroid surgery. With MiXCR, TCRdb reprocessed the PCR reads. This table holds about 23,000 clones, roughly 25% found once. Sequences were obtained from tumor tissue. The origin of the receptors is a male donor with papillary thyroid cancer or a benign thyroid nodule (not recorded which). Some clones in this sample may be carry-over from other donors' samples.

For this clone: The conserved phenylalanine or tryptophan is not found at the CDR3 terminus, so this likely reflects a read error. Because the CDR3's place on the DNA is in doubt, the DNA is left out and the CDR3 is given as listed by TCRdb. The V and J genes are TRBV12-3 or TRBV12-4 and TRBJ2-7; whether TRBD2, the table's D call, matches the DNA was not checked. Both ends counted, the CDR3 spans 15 residues. The CDR3 sequence: CASRVTGPASYEHYY.

This clone was seen a few times. This clone may be a read error of a much larger clone one base away. The sample holds other DNA sequences that translate to the same CDR3. J is TRBJ1-1 and V is TRBV29-1; D ambiguous. The ends were cut back, 6 bases at V and 4 bases at J, with 12 bases in the middle. The CDR3 extends over 12 amino acids. In germline, CDR1 is SQVTM, CDR2 ANQGSEA. CDR3 region: CSVQTGITEAFF. The CDR3 bases are TGCAGCGTCCAAACGGGTATCACTGAAGCTTTCTTT.

This clone was observed at least ten times. This may come from a read error, since a much larger clone is one base off. V and J are TRBV6-2 or TRBV6-3 and TRBJ2-5, with D possibly TRBD1 on 6 matching bases. V lost 7 bases to trimming and J lost 8 bases, with 17 bases between them. This CDR3 contains 13 residues. The germline gives CDR1 MNHEY, CDR2 SVGEGT. CDR3 in DNA: TGTGCCAGCACTGCCGGGACATATGATACCCAGTACTTC. Its translation is CASTAGTYDTQYF.

About this clone: One junction end does not reproduce the germline sequence, and a read error may be involved. The chain is built from TRBV11-2 and TRBJ1-1; D possibly corresponds to TRBD1 (6 bases). This CDR3 region has 15 residues. Germline CDR1 SGHAT, CDR2 FQNNGV. The CDR3 bases are TGTGCCCGCAGCTACTCTCCGGGGGGGCGTCCTGTAGCTTTCTTT. This gives the protein CARSYSPGGRPVAFF.

This clone was recorded a few times. This may stem from a read error, because a much larger clone lies one nucleotide away. The V and J genes are TRBV27 and TRBJ1-1; the match to TRBD1 covers 8 bases. V gave up 6 bases and J gave up 5 bases; unmatched junction bases: 8. Germline V CDR1 and CDR2: MNHEY, SMNVEV (reference sequence). The CDR3 is 14 residues long. CDR3 sequence (DNA): TGTGCCAGCAGAAGACAGGGGATGCGGACTGAAGCTTTCTTT. The encoded protein is CASRRQGMRTEAFF.

There are many counts of this clone. The rearrangement joins TRBV18 to TRBJ1-5; 10 bases align to TRBD1. V lost 5 bases, J lost 5 bases, and 3 bases stayed unmatched. The CDR3 is made up of 14 amino acids. From germline, CDR1 is KGHSH and CDR2 LQKENI. The CDR3 coding sequence is TGTGCCAGCTCAGGGGGGACAGGGGATCAGCCCCAGCATTTT. Translating gives CASSGGTGDQPQHF.

The chain's CDR3 is CASSQGRSYEQYF. CDR3 coding DNA: TGCGCCAGCAGCCAGGGCCGCAGCTACGAGCAGTACTTC. The V and J genes are TRBV4-1 and TRBJ2-7; D is unclear. Deletions cut 3 bases from V and 3 bases from J, with 9 bases between. The germline V gene encodes CDR1 MGHRA and CDR2 YSYEKL. The CDR3 extends over 13 amino acids.

This clone counts as medium-sized. In DNA form, the CDR3 reads TGCGCCAGCAGGGCACTAGCGGGGGCTAATGAGCAGTTCTTC. It is translated as CASRALAGANEQFF. The genes are TRBV5-1 and TRBJ2-1, with 11 bases fitting TRBD2. The CDR3 spans 14 residues. CDR1 SGHRS and CDR2 YFSETQ come from the germline V gene. After removal of 5 bases from V and 7 bases from J, the junction contained 5 bases not matched to a gene.

This clone was detected ten times or more. This rearrangement joins TRBV11-2 to TRBJ2-3; possibly TRBD2 for D (7 bases). Germline CDR1 is SGHAT and CDR2 is FQNNGV. This CDR3 has 16 residues. The germline V and J ends were trimmed by 5 bases and 2 bases, with 17 bases remaining between them. CDR3: CASSTGRGPSTDTQYF. In DNA form, the CDR3 reads TGTGCCAGCAGCACAGGGAGGGGCCCCTCCACAGATACGCAGTATTTT.

In this sample, this clone is medium-sized. J is TRBJ1-2 and V is TRBV7-9, with 7 bases identical to TRBD1. The CDR3 runs 12 residues. Germline V gene sequence: CDR1 SEHNR, CDR2 FQNEAQ (reference sequence). With 6 bases clipped from V and 4 bases from J, the junction kept 2 bases outside the gene matches. Here the CDR3 DNA reads TGTGCCAGCAGAAGGGACAGCTATGGCTACACCTTC. It is translated as CASRRDSYGYTF.

In this sample, this clone turned up many times. The CDR3 DNA is TGTGCCAGCAGCTTAGGGCAGGCGAGGGATGAAAAACTGTTTTTT. Protein: CASSLGQARDEKLFF. The chain is built from TRBV7-2 and TRBJ1-4; D gene uncertain. This CDR3 has 15 amino acids. The germline V gene encodes CDR1 SGHTA and CDR2 FQGNSA. V lost 1 base to trimming and J lost 6 bases, with 12 bases between them. Looking up the rest from reference TRBV7-2 and TRBJ1-4 gives the full variable domain: GAGVSQSPSNKVTEKGKDVELRCDPISGHTALYWYRQSLGQGLEFLIYFQGNSAPDKSGLPSDRFSAERTGGSVSTLTIQRTQQEDSAVYLCASSLGQARDEKLFFGSGTQLSVL.

The chain joins TRBV5-6 to TRBJ2-1; a possible D gene is TRBD2 (6 bases). The CDR3 extends over 15 amino acids. Germline loops: CDR1 SGHDT, CDR2 YYEEEE. Trimming left V 1 base short and J 7 bases short, with 15 bases between. CDR3 DNA sequence: TGTGCCAGCAGCTTGATGAGGGGAGGTTTGAATGAGCAGTTCTTC. Protein product: CASSLMRGGLNEQFF.

A note on this clone: This may arise from a read error, as a much more abundant clone is one base away. This chain links TRBV14 with TRBJ2-5; D gene ambiguous. Trimming removed 0 bases at V and 8 bases at J, with 13 bases between. Germline V gene sequence: CDR1 SGHDN, CDR2 FVKESK. The CDR3 has 14 residues. The CDR3 reads CASSQEDTWDTQYF. CDR3 in DNA: TGTGCCAGCAGCCAAGAAGACACCTGGGATACCCAGTACTTC.

The chain links TRBV12-3 or TRBV12-4 to TRBJ2-3, with D possibly being TRBD1 or TRBD2 (5 bases each). V was shortened by 2 bases and J by 6 bases, with 18 bases between the two germline ends. This CDR3 region has 16 residues. In DNA, the CDR3 is TGTGCCAGCAGTTTATCCCCGGGACGAGCAACGGATACGCAGTATTTT. Amino acids: CASSLSPGRATDTQYF.

The sample holds a few counts of this clone. This chain joins TRBV2 and TRBJ2-7, with 12 bases identical to TRBD2. Germline V gives CDR1 SNHLY, CDR2 FYNNEI. The CDR3 contains 13 residues. The V and J ends lost 5 bases and 6 bases, in that order; junction bases with no gene match: 2. CDR3 in amino acids: CASSSGLAGEQYF. In DNA, the CDR3 is TGTGCCAGCAGTTCGGGACTAGCGGGCGAGCAGTACTTC.

The chain carries TRBV14 and TRBJ2-7; 9 nucleotides line up with TRBD1. Trimming removed 10 bases from V and 4 bases from J; junction bases left unmatched: 11. The CDR3 is 14 amino acids. Germline assignment: CDR1 SGHDN and CDR2 FVKESK. In DNA form, the CDR3 reads TGTGCCATCATCCAGACAGGGGGGGCATACGAGCAGTACTTC. This codes for CAIIQTGGAYEQYF.

This clone was counted many times. This chain joins TRBV29-1 and TRBJ2-7; TRBD1 matches 11 bases. The CDR3 has 13 amino acids. Germline trimming cut 4 bases from V and 6 bases from J; bases unmatched to any gene: 5. Germline CDR1 and CDR2: SQVTM and ANQGSEA. CDR3 region: CSVGKGTGGEQYF. In nucleotides, the CDR3 is TGCAGCGTTGGTAAGGGGACAGGGGGCGAGCAGTACTTC.

In this sample, this clone turned up many times. The CDR3 DNA sequence: TGCGCCAGCAGCCAAGAACCTTCGGGGGCGAACACCGGGGAGCTGTTTTTT. This gives the protein CASSQEPSGANTGELFF. V usage is TRBV4-3 and J usage is TRBJ2-2; a possible D gene is TRBD2 (6 bases). Between the trimmed V and J ends, which lost 0 bases and 0 bases, there was a span of 11 bases. CDR1 LGHNA and CDR2 YSLEER come from the germline V gene. CDR3 size: 17 residues.

With regard to this clone: Germline and junction disagree at one end, which may indicate a read error. The V call is TRBV20-1, the J call TRBJ2-1; possibly TRBD2 for D (5 bases). Looked up from germline, CDR1 is DFQATT and CDR2 is SNEGSKA (reference sequence). This CDR3 contains 15 residues. The CDR3 reads CIARDNGKVYNEHLF. Here the CDR3 DNA reads TGCATTGCAAGAGATAACGGGAAAGTATACAATGAGCATTTGTTC.

This clone was detected many times. The V and J genes are TRBV15 and TRBJ2-1; weak D call: TRBD2 (6 bases). Germline V gene lookup returns CDR1 LNHNV and CDR2 YYDKDF (reference sequence). V lost 4 bases, J lost 8 bases, and 12 bases lay in between. The CDR3 consists of 13 residues. The CDR3 region is CATSTGLSDEQFF. Written as DNA, the CDR3 is TGTGCCACCAGCACGGGACTCTCAGATGAGCAGTTCTTC. The full variable domain, completed using reference TRBV15 and TRBJ2-1, is DAMVIQNPRYQVTQFGKPVTLSCSQTLNHNVMYWYQQKSSQAPKLLFHYYDKDFNNEADTPDNFQSRRPNTSFCFLDIRSPGLGDTAMYLCATSTGLSDEQFFGPGTRLTVL.

This clone was detected ten times or more. This sequence joins TRBV11-3 and TRBJ2-7; D assignment may be TRBD1 or TRBD2 (6 bases each). Trimming shortened V by 5 bases and J by 1 base, and 21 bases separated the two germline ends. CDR1 SGHNT and CDR2 YENEEA come from the germline V gene. The length of the CDR3 is 17 residues. The CDR3 sequence: CASSPPEGGPISYEQYF. CDR3 in DNA: TGTGCCAGCAGCCCCCCCGAGGGGGGCCCCATTTCCTACGAGCAGTACTTC.

The table lists this clone with many counts. The chain joins TRBV11-2 to TRBJ2-3; no firm D call. The germline V and J ends were trimmed by 7 bases and 1 base, with 6 bases remaining between them. CDR1 and CDR2 (germline): SGHAT, FQNNGV. The CDR3 loop spans 12 amino acids. Here the CDR3 reads CASNEGTDTQYF. DNA for the CDR3: TGTGCCAGCAACGAGGGCACAGATACGCAGTATTTT.

This clone was detected many times. At the DNA level, this CDR3 is encoded by other sequences in the same sample as well. The V and J genes are TRBV19 and TRBJ2-5; TRBD2 matches at 7 bases. The CDR3 length is 14 residues. The J segment lost 2 bases and the V segment lost 3 bases, leaving 3 bases of the junction unmatched. Germline lookup yields CDR1 LNHDA and CDR2 SQIVND (reference sequence). CDR3 region: CASSMSGGQETQYF. The CDR3 DNA sequence: TGTGCCAGTAGTATGTCGGGAGGACAAGAGACCCAGTACTTC.

The gene calls are TRBV6-2 or TRBV6-3 and TRBJ2-5; the D gene is possibly TRBD2 (6 bases). This CDR3 is 16 amino acids long. V gave up 2 bases and J gave up 2 bases, with 15 bases separating them. Germline V gives CDR1 MNHEY, CDR2 SVGEGT. The chain's CDR3 is CASSYGVSGVQETQYF. The CDR3 DNA sequence: TGTGCCAGCAGTTACGGAGTATCGGGAGTGCAAGAGACCCAGTACTTC.

By share, this clone counts as medium-sized. This rearrangement joins TRBV6-1 to TRBJ2-1; D may match TRBD1 or TRBD2 (5 bases each). This CDR3 contains 11 residues. Germline V gene sequence: CDR1 MNHNS, CDR2 SASEGT. V lost 6 bases and J lost 9, with 9 bases in between. CDR3 in amino acids: CASSKGTEQFF. CDR3 DNA: TGTGCCAGCAGCAAGGGGACTGAGCAGTTCTTC.

This clone appeared many times. CDR3 sequence: CSAKAGGGGVSTIYF. Written as DNA, the CDR3 is TGCAGTGCTAAAGCGGGAGGGGGGGGCGTAAGCACCATATATTTT. The chain links TRBV20-1 to TRBJ1-3; D might be TRBD1 (6 bases). CDR3 size: 15 residues. V lost 4 bases to trimming and J lost 9 bases, with 22 bases between them. The germline V gene encodes CDR1 DFQATT and CDR2 SNEGSKA (reference sequence).

In its sample, this clone was seen many times. This same CDR3 is encoded by further DNA sequences in the sample. The chain couples TRBV12-3 or TRBV12-4 to TRBJ2-2, with 8 positions matching TRBD1. The CDR3 length is 15 residues. With V trimmed by 3 bases and J by 7 bases, 7 bases remained unmatched. The CDR3 sequence is CASSLGQGAGGELFF. CDR3 DNA sequence: TGTGCCAGCAGTTTGGGGCAGGGGGCGGGCGGGGAGCTGTTTTTT.

The sample holds many counts of this clone. The same CDR3 arises from other DNA sequences in this sample as well. The rearrangement joins TRBV27 to TRBJ1-4; 9 bases fit TRBD1. The CDR3 runs 16 residues. J gave up 7 bases and V 1 base, and 7 bases lay outside the gene matches. Germline CDR1 MNHEY, CDR2 SMNVEV (reference sequence). The CDR3 DNA follows: TGTGCCAGCAGTTTATTGCCCGGGACAGGGTCTGAAAAACTGTTTTTT. Amino acids: CASSLLPGTGSEKLFF.